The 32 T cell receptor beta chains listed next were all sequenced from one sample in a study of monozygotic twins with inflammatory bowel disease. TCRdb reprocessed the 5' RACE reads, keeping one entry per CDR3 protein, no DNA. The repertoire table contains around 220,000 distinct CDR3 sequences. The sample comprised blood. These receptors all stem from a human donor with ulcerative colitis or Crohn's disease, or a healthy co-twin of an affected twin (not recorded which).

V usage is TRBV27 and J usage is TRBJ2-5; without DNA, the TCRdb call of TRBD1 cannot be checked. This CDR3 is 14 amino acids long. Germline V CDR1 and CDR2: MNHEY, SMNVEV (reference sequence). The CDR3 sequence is CASSLSGGAGTQYF.

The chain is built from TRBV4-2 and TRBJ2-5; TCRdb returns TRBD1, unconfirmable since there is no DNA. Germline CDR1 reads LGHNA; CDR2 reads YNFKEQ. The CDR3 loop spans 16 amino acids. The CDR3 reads CASSQEGQGAWETQYF.

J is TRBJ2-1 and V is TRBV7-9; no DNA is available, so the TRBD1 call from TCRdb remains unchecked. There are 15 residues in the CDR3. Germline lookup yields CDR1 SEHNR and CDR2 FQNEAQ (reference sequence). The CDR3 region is CASSQGGGAGNEQFF.

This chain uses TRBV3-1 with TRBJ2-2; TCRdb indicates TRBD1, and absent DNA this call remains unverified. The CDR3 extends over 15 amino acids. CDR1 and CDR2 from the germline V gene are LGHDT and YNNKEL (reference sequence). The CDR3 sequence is CASSQDPRNTGELFF.

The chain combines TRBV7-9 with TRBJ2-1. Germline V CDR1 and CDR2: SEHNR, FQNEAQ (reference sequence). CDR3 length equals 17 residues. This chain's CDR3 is CASSSASTGSSYNEQFF.

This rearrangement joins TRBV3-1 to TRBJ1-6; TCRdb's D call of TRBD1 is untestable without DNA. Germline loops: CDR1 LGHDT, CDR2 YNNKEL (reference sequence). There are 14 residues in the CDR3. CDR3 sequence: CATQDRGYNSPLHF.

CDR3 sequence reads: CATSEGDRDGYTF. The gene calls are TRBV24-1 and TRBJ1-2; TCRdb proposes TRBD1, but this gene call is untestable without DNA. CDR1 and CDR2 from the germline V gene are KGHDR and SFDVKD. CDR3 length equals 13 residues.

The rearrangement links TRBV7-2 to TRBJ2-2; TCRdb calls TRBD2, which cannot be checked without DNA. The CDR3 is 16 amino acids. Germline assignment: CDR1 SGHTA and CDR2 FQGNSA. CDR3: CASSLFSGRAGGELFF.

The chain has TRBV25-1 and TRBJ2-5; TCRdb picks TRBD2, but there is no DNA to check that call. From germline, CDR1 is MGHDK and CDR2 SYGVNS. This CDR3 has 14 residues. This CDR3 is CASSEGAGVETQYF.

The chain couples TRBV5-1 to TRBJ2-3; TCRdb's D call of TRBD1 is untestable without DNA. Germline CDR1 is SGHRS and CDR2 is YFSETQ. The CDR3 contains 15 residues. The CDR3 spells CASSPPGGDTDTQYF.

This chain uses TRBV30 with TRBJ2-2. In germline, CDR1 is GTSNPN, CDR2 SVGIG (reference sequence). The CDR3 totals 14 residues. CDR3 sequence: CAWSGTLNTGELFF.

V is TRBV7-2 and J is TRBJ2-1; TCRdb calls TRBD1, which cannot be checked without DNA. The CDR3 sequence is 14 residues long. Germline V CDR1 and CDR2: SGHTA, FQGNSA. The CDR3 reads CASSSDGTSNEQFF.

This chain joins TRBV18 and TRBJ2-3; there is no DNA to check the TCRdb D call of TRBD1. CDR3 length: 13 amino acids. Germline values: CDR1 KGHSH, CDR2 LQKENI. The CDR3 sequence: CASFRGGGDTQYF.

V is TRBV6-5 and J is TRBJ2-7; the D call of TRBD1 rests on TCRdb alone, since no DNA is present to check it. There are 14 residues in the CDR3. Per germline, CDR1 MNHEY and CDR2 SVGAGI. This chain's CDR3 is CASSYRGQGHEQYF.

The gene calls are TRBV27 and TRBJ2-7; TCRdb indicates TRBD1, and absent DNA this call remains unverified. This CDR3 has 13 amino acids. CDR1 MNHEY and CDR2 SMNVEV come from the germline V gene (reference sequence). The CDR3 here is CACRQILGDEQYF.

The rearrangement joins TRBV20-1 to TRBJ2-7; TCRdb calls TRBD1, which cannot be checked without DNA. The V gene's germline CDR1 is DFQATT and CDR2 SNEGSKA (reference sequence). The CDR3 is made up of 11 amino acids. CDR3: CAWTGEYEQYF.

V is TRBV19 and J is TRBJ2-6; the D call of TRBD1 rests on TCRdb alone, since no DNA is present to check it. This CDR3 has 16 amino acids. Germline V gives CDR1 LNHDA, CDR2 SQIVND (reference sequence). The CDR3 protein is CASRDRGLPKANVLTF. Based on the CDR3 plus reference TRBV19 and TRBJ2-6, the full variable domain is DGGITQSPKYLFRKEGQNVTLSCEQNLNHDAMYWYRQDPGQGLRLIYYSQIVNDFQKGDIAEGYSVSREKKESFPLTVTSAQKNPTAFYLCASRDRGLPKANVLTFGAGSRLTVL.

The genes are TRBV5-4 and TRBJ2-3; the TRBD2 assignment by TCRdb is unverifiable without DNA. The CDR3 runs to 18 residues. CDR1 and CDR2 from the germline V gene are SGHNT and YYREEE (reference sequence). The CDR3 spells CASSTVLAGGPSTDTQYF.

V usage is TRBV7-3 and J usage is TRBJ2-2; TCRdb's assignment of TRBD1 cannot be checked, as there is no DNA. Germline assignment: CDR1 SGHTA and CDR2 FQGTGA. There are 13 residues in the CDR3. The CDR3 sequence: CASSLNREGELFF.

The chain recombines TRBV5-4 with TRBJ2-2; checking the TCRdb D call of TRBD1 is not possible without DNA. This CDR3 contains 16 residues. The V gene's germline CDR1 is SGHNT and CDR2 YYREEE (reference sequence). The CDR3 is CASSLGQVENTGELFF.

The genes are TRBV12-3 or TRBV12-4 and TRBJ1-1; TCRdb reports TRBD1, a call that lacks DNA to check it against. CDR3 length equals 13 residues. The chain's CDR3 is CASLLWADTEAFF.

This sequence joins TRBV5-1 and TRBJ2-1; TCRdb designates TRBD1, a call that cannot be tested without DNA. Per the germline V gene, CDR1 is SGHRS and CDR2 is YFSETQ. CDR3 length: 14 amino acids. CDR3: CASSLPGQGREQFF.

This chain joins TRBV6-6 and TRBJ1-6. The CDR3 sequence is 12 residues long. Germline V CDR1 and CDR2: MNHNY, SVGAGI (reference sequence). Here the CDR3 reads CASSHNSSPLHF.

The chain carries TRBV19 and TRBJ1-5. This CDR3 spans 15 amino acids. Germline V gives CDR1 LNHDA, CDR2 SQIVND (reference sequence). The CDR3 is CASSAILTEDVPQHF.

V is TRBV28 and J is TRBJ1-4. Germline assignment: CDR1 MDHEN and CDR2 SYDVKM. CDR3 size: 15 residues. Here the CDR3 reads CASSPSEDSNEKLFF.

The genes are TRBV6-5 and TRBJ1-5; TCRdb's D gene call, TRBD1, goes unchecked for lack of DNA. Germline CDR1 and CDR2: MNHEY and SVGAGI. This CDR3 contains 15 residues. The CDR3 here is CASSYSFSSGQPQHF.

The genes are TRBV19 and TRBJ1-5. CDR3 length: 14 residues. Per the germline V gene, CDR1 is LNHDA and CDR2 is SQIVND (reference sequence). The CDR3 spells CASKLYGDNQPQHF.

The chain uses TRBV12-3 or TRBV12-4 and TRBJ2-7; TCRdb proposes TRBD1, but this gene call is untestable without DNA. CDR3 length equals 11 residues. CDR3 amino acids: CASSRGTEQYF.

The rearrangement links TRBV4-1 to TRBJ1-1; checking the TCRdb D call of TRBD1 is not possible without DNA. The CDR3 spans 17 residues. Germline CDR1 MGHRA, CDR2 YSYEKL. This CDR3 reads CASSQDYPGEGGTEAFF.

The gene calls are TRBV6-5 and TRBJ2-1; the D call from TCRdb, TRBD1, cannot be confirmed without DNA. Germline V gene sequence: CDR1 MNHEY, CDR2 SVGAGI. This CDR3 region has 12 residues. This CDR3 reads CASSWGDDEQFF.

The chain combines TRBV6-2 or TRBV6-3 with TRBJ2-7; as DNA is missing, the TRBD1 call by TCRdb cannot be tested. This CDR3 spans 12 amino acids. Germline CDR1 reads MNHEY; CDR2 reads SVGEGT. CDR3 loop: CASAGGRDEQYF.

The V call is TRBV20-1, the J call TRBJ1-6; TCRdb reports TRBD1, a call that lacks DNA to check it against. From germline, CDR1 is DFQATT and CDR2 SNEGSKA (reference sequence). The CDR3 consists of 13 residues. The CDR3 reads CSARQGSSSPLHF.